These 30 T cell receptor beta chains share one sample of origin, sequenced in a study of blood T cell repertoires in COVID-19 (dated by TCRdb to about 2020). Receptors were amplified or captured by the immunoSEQ multiplex PCR assay. The clones in this table, taken by TCRdb from immuneACCESS, are in-frame only. Not every clone is retained; where verified, under half of the shortfall comes from an unresolved V gene, and the cause of the rest is unknown. The sample table records 150,000 to 200,000 clones; 85% of these occur just once. The ten largest make up approximately 3.3% of the sample. Sequencing was performed on peripheral blood. All receptors come from a human donor with acute or convalescent COVID-19. The donor label of this sample is uncertain.

The V gene is TRBV6-6, the J gene TRBJ1-5; the D gene is possibly TRBD1 (6 bases). V was trimmed by 5 bases and J by 0 bases, leaving 20 bases between them. The CDR3 runs 18 residues. Germline V gives CDR1 MNHNY, CDR2 SVGAGI (reference sequence). DNA for the CDR3: TGTGCCAGCAGTCGAAAAGGTTCTAGGGGGTCTAGCAATCAGCCCCAGCATTTT. This gives the protein CASSRKGSRGSSNQPQHF.

The chain recombines TRBV4-2 with TRBJ2-5; 14 bases line up with TRBD2. J lost 1 base, V lost 1 base, and 2 bases had no gene match. CDR1 is LGHNA, CDR2 YNFKEQ, per germline. The CDR3 runs to 17 residues. The CDR3 reads CASSQGGTSGGQETQYF. The CDR3 DNA sequence: TGTGCCAGCAGCCAAGGGGGGACTAGCGGGGGCCAAGAGACCCAGTACTTC.

A word on this clone: The sample holds other DNA sequences that translate to the same CDR3. The rearrangement links TRBV3-1 (or the pseudogene TRBV3-2) to TRBJ2-5; D call uncertain. Germline V gene data show CDR1 as LGHDT and CDR2 as YNNKEL (reference sequence). The CDR3 is made up of 12 amino acids. The ends were cut back, 1 base at V and 5 bases at J, with 5 bases in the middle. The CDR3 bases are TGTGCCAGCAGCCAAGTGCGTGAGACCCAGTACTTC. Its translation: CASSQVRETQYF.

The DNA for the CDR3 is TGTGCCAGCAGCCAAACTAATCAGGGGACTGGCTACACCTTC. Protein product: CASSQTNQGTGYTF. V is TRBV3-1 (or the pseudogene TRBV3-2) and J is TRBJ1-2; perhaps TRBD1 as D (6 bases). V lost 2 bases, J lost 7 bases, and 14 bases lay in between. CDR1 and CDR2 from the germline V gene are LGHDT and YNNKEL (reference sequence). The CDR3 contains 14 residues.

The chain joins TRBV13 to TRBJ2-1, with 8 bases aligning to TRBD1. Germline trimming cut 5 bases from V and 8 bases from J; bases unmatched to any gene: 8. The CDR3 runs 14 residues. Germline CDR1 and CDR2: PRHDT and FYEKMQ (reference sequence). The CDR3 sequence: CASSILPDRDEQFF. The CDR3 region has the DNA TGTGCCAGCAGCATCCTCCCGGACAGGGATGAGCAGTTCTTC.

V gene TRBV2 combines with J gene TRBJ1-1; 9 positions match TRBD1. The germline CDR1 and CDR2 sequences are SNHLY and FYNNEI. Trimming removed 7 bases from V and 5 bases from J; junction bases left unmatched: 11. The CDR3 has 15 residues. CDR3 DNA: TGTGCCAGCACAGGGCCGGGACAGGGTTCTACTGAAGCTTTCTTT. This encodes CASTGPGQGSTEAFF.

The gene calls are TRBV3-1 (or the pseudogene TRBV3-2) and TRBJ2-7, with 12 nucleotides matching TRBD1. This CDR3 has 16 amino acids. With V trimmed by 3 bases and J by 3 bases, 6 bases remained unmatched. Per germline, CDR1 LGHDT and CDR2 YNNKEL (reference sequence). The CDR3 DNA reads TGTGCCAGCAGCCATCATGGGACAGGGGGCGACTACGAGCAGTACTTC. It translates to CASSHHGTGGDYEQYF.

CDR3 in DNA: TGTGCTACGGTGGGGAGCAACTCCTACGAGCAGTACTTC. This translates into CATVGSNSYEQYF. V usage is TRBV28 and J usage is TRBJ2-7; possibly TRBD2 for D (5 bases). Germline-derived CDR1 and CDR2 are MDHEN and SYDVKM. There are 13 residues in the CDR3.

J is TRBJ1-1 and V is TRBV4-2; D is undetermined. CDR1 is LGHNA and CDR2 is YNFKEQ in the germline V gene. The CDR3 contains 13 residues. V was cut by 0 bases and J by 11 bases, with 13 bases left in between. CDR3 bases: TGTGCCAGCAGCCAAGATTTAGCGGGCCCGGCTTTCTTT. Translation: CASSQDLAGPAFF.

The gene calls are TRBV7-2 and TRBJ2-2; 9 bases are a match to TRBD1. The V gene's germline CDR1 is SGHTA and CDR2 FQGNSA. This CDR3 region has 18 residues. V shed 5 bases and J 4 bases; nucleotides not matched to a gene: 14. CDR3 in amino acids: CASSVVGVDRGGTGELFF. CDR3 in DNA: TGTGCCAGCAGCGTAGTTGGGGTGGACAGGGGCGGCACCGGGGAGCTGTTTTTT.

The genes are TRBV11-2 and TRBJ1-2, with 8 nucleotides matching TRBD1. Germline loops: CDR1 SGHAT, CDR2 FQNNGV. Trimming at V came to 11 bases and at J to 7 bases, leaving 12 bases not matched to a gene. This CDR3 spans 13 amino acids. The CDR3 sequence: CASSGAGGFGYTF. Here the CDR3 DNA reads TGTGCCTCAAGTGGGGCAGGGGGCTTTGGCTACACCTTC.

The sample holds one count of this clone. The chain has TRBV7-2 and TRBJ1-1; D is possibly TRBD1 (5 bases). Trimming took 2 bases from V and 11 from J, leaving 15 bases between them. The CDR3 consists of 13 residues. The germline gives CDR1 SGHTA, CDR2 FQGNSA. CDR3 nucleotide sequence: TGTGCCAGCAGCTTAATAACGGGGGACGGGGCTTTCTTT. Its protein product is CASSLITGDGAFF.

The V gene is TRBV7-7, the J gene TRBJ1-4; D call uncertain. The CDR3 runs to 13 residues. Trimming left V 5 bases short and J 7 bases short, with 11 bases between. Germline V gives CDR1 SSHAT, CDR2 FNYEAQ (reference sequence). CDR3 sequence (DNA): TGTGCCAGCAGCCGGCGGGGTGGTGAAAAACTGTTTTTT. It is translated as CASSRRGGEKLFF.

The rearrangement uses TRBV28 and TRBJ2-3; D is ambiguous. CDR1 is MDHEN, CDR2 SYDVKM, per germline. CDR3 size: 13 residues. V was clipped by 2 bases and J by 1 base, with 4 bases between them. CDR3 protein: CASSLQGTDTQYF. DNA of the CDR3: TGTGCCAGCAGTTTACAGGGCACAGATACGCAGTATTTT.

This clone appeared a few times. The chain employs TRBV9 and TRBJ2-3, with 8 positions matching TRBD2. This CDR3 contains 16 residues. Germline CDR1 SGDLS, CDR2 YYNGEE. Germline trimming cut 0 bases from V and 12 bases from J; bases unmatched to any gene: 15. CDR3 sequence: CASSVGVGGLGVGQYF. Written as DNA, the CDR3 is TGTGCCAGCAGCGTAGGAGTAGGGGGACTAGGGGTCGGTCAGTATTTT.

The V call is TRBV7-3, the J call TRBJ2-3, with TRBD2 matching over 13 bases. The CDR3 totals 16 residues. Germline CDR1 SGHTA, CDR2 FQGTGA. After removal of 6 bases from V and 9 bases from J, the junction contained 12 bases not matched to a gene. CDR3 sequence: CASSLGLAGVGGTQYF. CDR3 sequence (DNA): TGTGCCAGCAGTCTAGGACTAGCGGGGGTGGGAGGAACGCAGTATTTT. Full variable domain (missing parts from reference TRBV7-3 and TRBJ2-3): GAGVSQTPSNKVTEKGKYVELRCDPISGHTALYWYRQSLGQGPEFLIYFQGTGAADDSGLPNDRFFAVRPEGSVSTLKIQRTERGDSAVYLCASSLGLAGVGGTQYFGPGTRLTVL.

CDR3 DNA sequence: TGTGCCAGCAGCCTACAGGGATGGGGGAATTCACCCCTCCACTTT. Translating it yields CASSLQGWGNSPLHF. V usage is TRBV6-2 or TRBV6-3 and J usage is TRBJ1-6; D might be TRBD1 (6 bases). From germline, CDR1 is MNHEY and CDR2 SVGEGT. V was clipped by 6 bases and J by 7 bases, with 16 bases between them. CDR3 length equals 15 residues.

This chain joins TRBV7-2 and TRBJ1-1, with 7 nucleotides matching TRBD1. Germline V gene data show CDR1 as SGHTA and CDR2 as FQGNSA. V gave up 5 bases and J gave up 1 base; unmatched junction bases: 7. The CDR3 is 15 amino acids. This chain's CDR3 is CASSQRQGWNTEAFF. CDR3 bases: TGTGCCAGCAGCCAAAGACAGGGTTGGAACACTGAAGCTTTCTTT.

J is TRBJ2-7 and V is TRBV2; possible D gene TRBD1, 6 bases. Trimming took 6 bases from V and 1 from J, leaving 7 bases between them. The CDR3 is 12 amino acids. Germline values: CDR1 SNHLY, CDR2 FYNNEI. The CDR3: CASRDRSYEQYF. CDR3 in DNA: TGTGCCAGCAGGGACAGATCCTACGAGCAGTACTTC.

This chain links TRBV25-1 with TRBJ1-3, with D unresolved. This CDR3 comprises 15 residues. Trimming left V 3 bases short and J 0 bases short, with 9 bases between. Germline V gene lookup returns CDR1 MGHDK and CDR2 SYGVNS. CDR3 bases: TGTGCCAGCAGTGATCTACGTTACTCTGGAAACACCATATATTTT. It is translated as CASSDLRYSGNTIYF.

The chain recombines TRBV2 with TRBJ1-6; maybe TRBD1 (6 bases). The CDR3 runs 16 residues. CDR1 is SNHLY, CDR2 FYNNEI, per germline. V lost 4 bases and J 0 bases, leaving 10 bases between the germline ends. CDR3 sequence (DNA): TGTGCCAGCAGTGCGGCGGACAGCTCCTATAATTCACCCCTCCACTTT. Protein product: CASSAADSSYNSPLHF. Drawing the rest from reference TRBV2 and TRBJ1-6, the complete variable domain is EPEVTQTPSHQVTQMGQEVILRCVPISNHLYFYWYRQILGQKVEFLVSFYNNEISEKSEIFDDQFSVERPDGSNFTLKIRSTKLEDSAMYFCASSAADSSYNSPLHFGNGTRLTVT.

This chain joins TRBV27 and TRBJ1-5; 9 positions match TRBD1. CDR3 length: 13 amino acids. In germline, CDR1 is MNHEY, CDR2 SMNVEV (reference sequence). V was pared by 6 bases and J by 6 bases, with 3 bases of the junction left unmatched. The DNA of the CDR3 is TGTGCCAGCAGGACGACAGGGGGTCAGCCCCAGCATTTT. It specifies CASRTTGGQPQHF.

This clone was seen only a few times. The CDR3 loop is CASSLQTGTVINGYTF. The CDR3 bases are TGTGCCAGCAGCCTACAAACCGGGACAGTAATTAATGGCTACACCTTC. The V gene is TRBV14, the J gene TRBJ1-2; TRBD1 aligns across 7 bases. Germline trimming cut 4 bases from V and 6 bases from J; bases unmatched to any gene: 14. This CDR3 is 16 amino acids long. The germline CDR1 and CDR2 sequences are SGHDN and FVKESK.

The chain carries TRBV5-1 and TRBJ2-7, with TRBD2 matching over 12 bases. The V gene's germline CDR1 is SGHRS and CDR2 YFSETQ. The CDR3 sequence is 16 residues long. The V and J ends lost 5 bases and 2 bases, in that order; junction bases with no gene match: 8. The chain's CDR3 is CASRLTASGGAYEQYF. In nucleotides, the CDR3 is TGCGCCAGCAGACTTACGGCTAGCGGGGGGGCCTACGAGCAGTACTTC.

This chain uses TRBV24-1 with TRBJ1-2; 7 bases line up with TRBD1. The CDR3 length is 13 residues. Germline CDR1 is KGHDR and CDR2 is SFDVKD. V was pared by 5 bases and J by 5 bases, with 4 bases of the junction left unmatched. Here the CDR3 reads CATSAGQWYGYTF. The CDR3 coding sequence is TGTGCCACCAGTGCGGGACAGTGGTATGGCTACACCTTC.

This clone was recorded only once. The chain recombines TRBV13 with TRBJ2-3, with a tentative D call TRBD2 (5 bases). This CDR3 is 17 amino acids long. V gave up 4 bases and J gave up 2 bases, with 19 bases separating them. Germline V gene data show CDR1 as PRHDT and CDR2 as FYEKMQ (reference sequence). The CDR3 region is CASSSEWGVRVTDTQYF. CDR3 DNA: TGTGCCAGCAGCTCCGAGTGGGGTGTGAGGGTCACAGATACGCAGTATTTT.

The V call is TRBV19, the J call TRBJ1-4, with D possibly TRBD1 on 6 matching bases. Trimming cost V 4 bases and J 8 bases, with 14 bases left between them. CDR1 is LNHDA, CDR2 SQIVND, per germline (reference sequence). The CDR3 has 14 residues. CDR3 sequence reads: CASSTGAVDEKLFF. The CDR3 DNA sequence: TGTGCCAGTAGTACAGGGGCTGTTGACGAAAAACTGTTTTTT.

This clone was detected once. The chain is built from TRBV24-1 and TRBJ1-1; TRBD1 matches 10 bases. Germline lookup yields CDR1 KGHDR and CDR2 SFDVKD. The trim removed 3 bases at V and 4 bases at J, leaving 4 bases unmatched. The CDR3 runs 15 residues. Here the CDR3 DNA reads TGTGCCACCAGTGATCCGGGACAGGGGCTCACTGAAGCTTTCTTT. Amino acids: CATSDPGQGLTEAFF.

The chain is built from TRBV18 and TRBJ1-1; 9 bases match TRBD1. In germline, CDR1 is KGHSH, CDR2 LQKENI. The V gene end was trimmed by 3 bases and the J gene end by 1 base; junction bases not matched to a gene: 6. There are 16 residues in the CDR3. Here the CDR3 reads CASSPGTGYQNTEAFF. Here the CDR3 DNA reads TGTGCCAGCTCACCCGGGACAGGGTACCAGAACACTGAAGCTTTCTTT.

V usage is TRBV9 and J usage is TRBJ1-3, with 7 bases fitting TRBD1. This CDR3 has 17 amino acids. V trimming: 2 bases; J trimming: 0 bases; junction bases outside the gene matches: 8. Germline V gives CDR1 SGDLS, CDR2 YYNGEE. The CDR3 loop reads CASSVSGTAGSGNTIYF. In DNA, the CDR3 is TGTGCCAGCAGCGTTTCCGGGACAGCCGGCTCTGGAAACACCATATATTTT.